The 21 T cell receptor beta chains presented below share a single source sample, sequenced in a study of blood T cell repertoires in COVID-19. Libraries were prepared by immunoSEQ multiplex PCR; TCRdb keeps only in-frame clonotypes and omits some of them. This table holds 200,000 to 300,000 clones, just under 85% found once. Sequencing used peripheral blood. The receptors were gathered from a man aged 45-60 years with acute or convalescent COVID-19.

The chain carries TRBV6-2 or TRBV6-3 and TRBJ2-7; D gene uncertain. The V and J ends lost 2 bases and 3 bases respectively, with 5 bases between them. The CDR3 contains 12 residues. The V gene's germline CDR1 is MNHEY and CDR2 SVGEGT. The CDR3 nucleotides are TGTGCCAGCAGTTACGCCTACTACGAGCAGTACTTC. Translating gives CASSYAYYEQYF.

The chain carries TRBV7-3 and TRBJ2-1, with 7 bases fitting TRBD1. Per germline, CDR1 SGHTA and CDR2 FQGTGA. The CDR3 loop spans 14 amino acids. Trimming took 4 bases from V and 10 from J; bases not matched to a gene: 10. CDR3 residues: CASSSTGVAPEQFF. The DNA for the CDR3 is TGTGCCAGCAGCTCAACAGGGGTTGCTCCGGAGCAGTTCTTC.

This clone has just one count. The chain employs TRBV7-3 and TRBJ2-3; D is unclear. Trimming removed 4 bases from V and 2 bases from J, with 4 bases in between. Germline CDR1 is SGHTA and CDR2 is FQGTGA. CDR3 length: 12 residues. Here the CDR3 reads CASSSSTDTQYF. CDR3 DNA: TGTGCCAGCAGCTCTTCCACAGATACGCAGTATTTT. Combining the CDR3 with reference TRBV7-3 and TRBJ2-3 gives the whole variable domain GAGVSQTPSNKVTEKGKYVELRCDPISGHTALYWYRQSLGQGPEFLIYFQGTGAADDSGLPNDRFFAVRPEGSVSTLKIQRTERGDSAVYLCASSSSTDTQYFGPGTRLTVL.

The V and J genes are TRBV6-5 and TRBJ2-7; D is unresolved. Germline-derived CDR1 and CDR2 are MNHEY and SVGAGI. The CDR3 loop spans 13 amino acids. The V end lost 6 bases, the J end lost 3 bases, and 12 bases lay between the germline ends. The CDR3 nucleotides read TGTGCCAGCAGAACTTCTCGGTTCTACGAGCAGTACTTC. Residues: CASRTSRFYEQYF.

This sequence joins TRBV5-4 and TRBJ2-3, with TRBD1 matching 8 bases. There are 14 residues in the CDR3. Trimming at V came to 7 bases and at J to 4 bases, leaving 8 bases not matched to a gene. Germline V lookup: CDR1 SGHNT, CDR2 YYREEE (reference sequence). The CDR3 reads CASRRAGGSDTQYF. CDR3 coding DNA: TGTGCCAGCCGCCGGGCAGGGGGCTCAGATACGCAGTATTTT.

The J gene is TRBJ1-1, the V gene TRBV19; D perhaps matches TRBD1 (5 bases). The CDR3 has 14 residues. Germline V lookup: CDR1 LNHDA, CDR2 SQIVND (reference sequence). Deletions cut 4 bases from V and 1 base from J, with 10 bases between. CDR3 nucleotides: TGTGCCAGTAGTAACCCGGACAAGAACACTGAAGCTTTCTTT. Encoded protein: CASSNPDKNTEAFF.

V and J are TRBV10-3 and TRBJ2-7, with a tentative D call TRBD1 (6 bases). The CDR3 is made up of 14 amino acids. Looked up from germline, CDR1 is ENHRY and CDR2 is SYGVKD. Trimming shortened V by 11 bases and J by 2 bases, and 19 bases separated the two germline ends. CDR3 sequence: CAVSPGQVTYEQYF. The CDR3 DNA sequence: TGTGCCGTCTCACCGGGACAAGTTACCTACGAGCAGTACTTC.

This chain uses TRBV6-5 with TRBJ2-7, with 7 positions matching TRBD1. CDR1 is MNHEY and CDR2 is SVGAGI in the germline V gene. The CDR3 length is 12 residues. The V gene end was trimmed by 6 bases and the J gene end by 2 bases; junction bases not matched to a gene: 1. The CDR3 nucleotides read TGTGCCAGCAGCCAGGGGGCCTACGAGCAGTACTTC. Translated, it gives CASSQGAYEQYF.

The rearrangement uses TRBV5-1 and TRBJ1-1; 7 nucleotides agree with TRBD1. The germline gives CDR1 SGHRS, CDR2 YFSETQ. V lost 0 bases to trimming and J lost 3 bases; unmatched junction nucleotides: 2. CDR3 length equals 14 residues. CDR3 nucleotides: TGCGCCAGCAGCTTGGGAGGGACAGACACTGAAGCTTTCTTT. It is translated as CASSLGGTDTEAFF. Together with reference TRBV5-1 and TRBJ1-1, the CDR3 gives the full variable domain: KAGVTQTPRYLIKTRGQQVTLSCSPISGHRSVSWYQQTPGQGLQFLFEYFSETQRNKGNFPGRFSGRQFSNSRSEMNVSTLELGDSALYLCASSLGGTDTEAFFGQGTRLTVV.

This clone was recorded once. The CDR3 spells CASSTGAGSTGELFF. The CDR3 coding sequence is TGTGCCAGCTCAACAGGGGCTGGGAGCACCGGGGAGCTGTTTTTT. The J gene is TRBJ2-2, the V gene TRBV18; 7 positions agree with TRBD1. J lost 4 bases, V lost 5 bases, and 7 bases had no gene match. Germline values: CDR1 KGHSH, CDR2 LQKENI. This CDR3 contains 15 residues. Supplemented by reference TRBV18 and TRBJ2-2, the full variable domain reads NAGVMQNPRHLVRRRGQEARLRCSPMKGHSHVYWYRQLPEEGLKFMVYLQKENIIDESGMPKERFSAEFPKEGPSILRIQQVVRGDSAAYFCASSTGAGSTGELFFGEGSRLTVL.

The V gene is TRBV5-1, the J gene TRBJ2-5; 12 bases align to TRBD1. The germline CDR1 and CDR2 sequences are SGHRS and YFSETQ. CDR3 length: 15 residues. V shed 2 bases, J shed 6 bases, and the junction held 5 bases outside the gene matches. DNA of the CDR3: TGCGCCAGCAGCTTATGGGACAGGGGGCAGAAGACCCAGTACTTC. Protein product: CASSLWDRGQKTQYF.

The chain carries TRBV5-1 and TRBJ1-1, with 7 bases fitting TRBD1. After removal of 2 bases from V and 0 bases from J, the junction contained 1 base not matched to a gene. This CDR3 region has 14 residues. Germline CDR1 is SGHRS and CDR2 is YFSETQ. CDR3 amino acids: CASSFTGVNTEAFF. For the CDR3, the DNA is TGCGCCAGCAGCTTTACAGGGGTGAACACTGAAGCTTTCTTT. Supplemented by reference TRBV5-1 and TRBJ1-1, the full variable domain reads KAGVTQTPRYLIKTRGQQVTLSCSPISGHRSVSWYQQTPGQGLQFLFEYFSETQRNKGNFPGRFSGRQFSNSRSEMNVSTLELGDSALYLCASSFTGVNTEAFFGQGTRLTVV.

The J gene is TRBJ1-3, the V gene TRBV18, with TRBD1 as a possible D gene (5 bases). Looked up from germline, CDR1 is KGHSH and CDR2 is LQKENI. This CDR3 has 15 amino acids. V was cut by 6 bases and J by 0 bases, with 12 bases left in between. The CDR3 DNA is TGTGCCAGCTCTCGTGACAGCTACTCTGGAAACACCATATATTTT. Translation: CASSRDSYSGNTIYF.

The genes are TRBV7-2 and TRBJ1-2; TRBD1 matches 11 bases. The CDR3 length is 14 residues. With V trimmed by 6 bases and J by 4 bases, 4 bases remained unmatched. From germline, CDR1 is SGHTA and CDR2 FQGNSA. CDR3 DNA sequence: TGTGCCAGCAGGGGGGACAGGGGGATCTATGGCTACACCTTC. Amino acid sequence: CASRGDRGIYGYTF.

The chain is built from TRBV10-3 and TRBJ2-7; D possibly corresponds to TRBD1 (5 bases). CDR1 ENHRY and CDR2 SYGVKD come from the germline V gene. This CDR3 region has 13 residues. Trimming took 7 bases from V and 4 from J, leaving 14 bases between them. CDR3 region: CAIKRQGMYEQYF. CDR3 DNA: TGTGCCATCAAACGTCAGGGTATGTACGAGCAGTACTTC.

This clone was seen only a few times. The CDR3 nucleotides read TGTGCCACCGGAGCCTACAACAATGAGCAGTTCTTC. This codes for CATGAYNNEQFF. The rearrangement uses TRBV24-1 and TRBJ2-1; D not resolved. Germline CDR1 is KGHDR and CDR2 is SFDVKD. With 9 bases removed from V and 5 bases from J, the gap between germline ends came to 10 bases. The length of the CDR3 is 12 residues.

This chain connects TRBV15 to TRBJ2-7, with D tentatively TRBD1 (6 bases). V was clipped by 5 bases and J by 3 bases, with 17 bases between them. The CDR3 length is 15 residues. Germline V CDR1 and CDR2: LNHNV, YYDKDF (reference sequence). CDR3 sequence reads: CATSAKRGHNYEQYF. The CDR3, as DNA: TGTGCCACCAGCGCGAAACGGGGACATAACTACGAGCAGTACTTC. Filled out from reference TRBV15 and TRBJ2-7, the complete variable domain reads DAMVIQNPRYQVTQFGKPVTLSCSQTLNHNVMYWYQQKSSQAPKLLFHYYDKDFNNEADTPDNFQSRRPNTSFCFLDIRSPGLGDTAMYLCATSAKRGHNYEQYFGPGTRLTVT.

The genes are TRBV27 and TRBJ2-7; D perhaps matches TRBD2 (6 bases). V was cut by 4 bases and J by 6 bases, with 19 bases left in between. There are 15 residues in the CDR3. Germline lookup yields CDR1 MNHEY and CDR2 SMNVEV (reference sequence). The CDR3 DNA is TGTGCCAGCAGTTGGAAGGGACTCCTCGGAGGCGAGCAGTACTTC. It specifies CASSWKGLLGGEQYF.

CDR3: CATSRAGYAGGMHEQYF. DNA for the CDR3: TGTGCCACCAGCAGAGCGGGTTACGCGGGAGGAATGCACGAGCAGTACTTC. The chain is built from TRBV15 and TRBJ2-7; 8 bases align to TRBD2. J lost 5 bases, V lost 1 base, and 13 bases had no gene match. The length of the CDR3 is 17 residues. In germline, CDR1 is LNHNV, CDR2 YYDKDF (reference sequence).

This chain connects TRBV3-1 (or the pseudogene TRBV3-2) to TRBJ1-1, with 8 bases fitting TRBD1. The CDR3 runs 13 residues. Germline values: CDR1 LGHDT, CDR2 YNNKEL (reference sequence). V lost 3 bases and J lost 10; bases outside the gene matches: 7. This chain's CDR3 is CASSQQQGVGAFF. DNA for the CDR3: TGTGCCAGCAGCCAGCAACAGGGGGTCGGAGCTTTCTTT.

The rearrangement joins TRBV2 to TRBJ1-4; D may be TRBD1 (5 bases). V was cut by 7 bases and J by 7 bases, with 13 bases left in between. Germline assignment: CDR1 SNHLY and CDR2 FYNNEI. CDR3 length equals 13 residues. CDR3 coding DNA: TGTGCCAGCAACGGGGACTCCGGTGAAAAACTGTTTTTT. Amino acids: CASNGDSGEKLFF.